This T cell receptor beta chain was documented in a study of beta chain features in type 1 diabetes. Study observations and caveats: There was a moderate but significant shortening of TCRB CDR3s in all four CD4+ subsets of Type 1 diabetes patients. The naive, central memory and Treg TCRB repertoires looked more alike in patients than they did in healthy donors.

Germline CDR1 SGDLS, CDR2 YYNGEE. The CDR3 length is 15 residues. V lost 1 base to trimming and J lost 8 bases, with 18 bases between them. The investigators reverse transcribed all of the isolated RNA, so they sequenced expressed TCRB transcripts. There were around 3.5 million reads on average in the naive, central memory and regulatory T cell samples. The table came from immunoSEQ multiplex PCR; TCRdb's copy has only in-frame clones and leaves some out. There are 200,000 to 250,000 clones in the sample; under 20% occur only once, and about 0.092% lies in the top ten. Per donor, one heparinised blood draw averaged about 100 mL. The authors obtained over 98% purity in all sorted populations. In regard to this clone: The antigen remains unidentified.

V is TRBV9 and J is TRBJ1-2; D is perhaps TRBD1 (6 bases). The TCR originated in a man aged 25 to 45 with type 1 diabetes. Input material: naive CD4+ T cells from blood. The CDR3 DNA reads as TGTGCCAGCAGCGTACCTACACAGGGAGCCGGGGGCTACACCTTC. It encodes CASSVPTQGAGGYTF.